A selection of T cell receptor beta chains follows, all from one sample in a study of T-cell memory formation after mild COVID-19. One entry per CDR3 protein, called by TCRdb with MiXCR from the 5' RACE reads. Counted here are 350,000 to 450,000 distinct CDR3 sequences, approximately 25% occurring once; the ten biggest clones make up 8.8%. The source material was PBMCs or a T cell subset sorted from them (not recorded which). The receptors stem from an adult woman who had mild COVID-19 (a few samples of this study predate the infection). Cell type and time point are not known. Both conserved end residues are part of each CDR3. Each record gives: D gene, J gene, V gene, clone size, CDR3 DNA, CDR3 protein. D genes are given only for firm matches. Part of the rows lack a size; the others show once, few, many or a class for expanded clones.

d_call: NA
j_call: TRBJ1-1
v_call: TRBV4-3
clone_size: NA
cdr3_nt: TGCGCCAGCAGCCAATGGGACACCCAGAACACTGAAGCTTTCTTT
cdr3_aa: CASSQWDTQNTEAFF

d_call: TRBD2
j_call: TRBJ2-7
v_call: TRBV6-2/TRBV6-3
clone_size: few
cdr3_nt: TGTGCCAGCAGTTACTCCCTAGCGGGCCTTCTGGAGTTGGAGCAGTACTTC
cdr3_aa: CASSYSLAGLLELEQYF

d_call: TRBD1
j_call: TRBJ1-1
v_call: TRBV13
clone_size: few
cdr3_nt: TGTGCCAGCAGCCCAACAGGGGCAGGTGTGGGAACTGAAGCTTTCTTT
cdr3_aa: CASSPTGAGVGTEAFF

d_call: NA
j_call: TRBJ2-7
v_call: TRBV6-5
clone_size: NA
cdr3_nt: TGTGCCAGCAGTTCCACGGGGAGCTCCTACGAGCAGTACTTC
cdr3_aa: CASSSTGSSYEQYF

d_call: NA
j_call: TRBJ2-3
v_call: TRBV5-5
clone_size: few
cdr3_nt: TGTGCCAGCAGCTTGATCTTACAGAGGACAAAAGATACGCAGTATTTT
cdr3_aa: CASSLILQRTKDTQYF

d_call: TRBD2
j_call: TRBJ2-7
v_call: TRBV5-6
clone_size: many
cdr3_nt: TGTGCCAGCAGCTTGGGTGCAGTCCCTAGCGGGCAGTACTTC
cdr3_aa: CASSLGAVPSGQYF

d_call: TRBD1
j_call: TRBJ1-1
v_call: TRBV7-2
clone_size: few
cdr3_nt: TGTGCCAGCAGTTACAGGGGAGGCGACACTGAAGCTTTCTTT
cdr3_aa: CASSYRGGDTEAFF

d_call: TRBD1
j_call: TRBJ2-2
v_call: TRBV28
clone_size: NA
cdr3_nt: TGTGCCAGCAGGACGGTAGGGGGCGCCCCTTTCGCCGCCGGGGAGCTGTTTTTT
cdr3_aa: CASRTVGGAPFAAGELFF

d_call: NA
j_call: TRBJ2-1
v_call: TRBV12-3/TRBV12-4
clone_size: NA
cdr3_nt: TGTGCCAGCAGTTTTGGACCGGGTACGCAGTTCTTC
cdr3_aa: CASSFGPGTQFF

d_call: NA
j_call: TRBJ2-7
v_call: TRBV20-1
clone_size: NA
cdr3_nt: TGCAGTGCTAGAGGTATGAGAGACTACGAGCAGTACTTC
cdr3_aa: CSARGMRDYEQYF

d_call: TRBD1
j_call: TRBJ1-5
v_call: TRBV5-5
clone_size: NA
cdr3_nt: TGTGCCAGCAGCCCCGGACAGGGGGCCACAGAGCCCCAGCATTTT
cdr3_aa: CASSPGQGATEPQHF

d_call: TRBD1
j_call: TRBJ2-7
v_call: TRBV7-9
clone_size: few
cdr3_nt: TGTGCCAGCAGTCGGGACAGAATCCTCTCCTACGAGCAGTACTTC
cdr3_aa: CASSRDRILSYEQYF

d_call: TRBD1
j_call: TRBJ2-2
v_call: TRBV6-5
clone_size: NA
cdr3_nt: TGTGCCAGCAGTTACCAGACAGGGTGGCTTGACGGGGAGCTGTTTTTT
cdr3_aa: CASSYQTGWLDGELFF

d_call: NA
j_call: TRBJ2-1
v_call: TRBV6-2/TRBV6-3
clone_size: few
cdr3_nt: TGTGCCAGCAGTGACCGACAGGGACTTCGAAATGAGCAGTTCTTC
cdr3_aa: CASSDRQGLRNEQFF

d_call: TRBD1
j_call: TRBJ1-2
v_call: TRBV5-1
clone_size: few
cdr3_nt: TGCGCCAGCAGCCCGGAGGGGGCAGGGCAAATCAATGGCTACACCTTC
cdr3_aa: CASSPEGAGQINGYTF

d_call: NA
j_call: TRBJ2-7
v_call: TRBV18
clone_size: NA
cdr3_nt: TGTGCCAGCACGGGAGACTACGAGCAGTACTTC
cdr3_aa: CASTGDYEQYF

d_call: TRBD1
j_call: TRBJ1-1
v_call: TRBV10-3
clone_size: NA
cdr3_nt: TGTGCCATCAGTGAGTCGGACAGGGGGAGCACTGAAGCTTTCTTT
cdr3_aa: CAISESDRGSTEAFF

d_call: NA
j_call: TRBJ2-3
v_call: TRBV10-3
clone_size: NA
cdr3_nt: TGTGCCATCAGTGAGAGGGGGGCGCGCGATACGCAGTATTTT
cdr3_aa: CAISERGARDTQYF

d_call: NA
j_call: TRBJ2-5
v_call: TRBV29-1
clone_size: few
cdr3_nt: TGCAGCGTTGAACCACAGGGATTAGTGGAGACCCAGTACTTC
cdr3_aa: CSVEPQGLVETQYF

d_call: NA
j_call: TRBJ1-2
v_call: TRBV12-3/TRBV12-4
clone_size: NA
cdr3_nt: TGTGCCAGCAGCAGGGAAGGCTATGGCTACACCTTC
cdr3_aa: CASSREGYGYTF

d_call: NA
j_call: TRBJ2-7
v_call: TRBV5-1
clone_size: NA
cdr3_nt: TGCGCCAGCAGCTTGGGACACCCCTCCTACGAGCAGTACTTC
cdr3_aa: CASSLGHPSYEQYF

d_call: TRBD1
j_call: TRBJ2-2
v_call: TRBV24-1
clone_size: NA
cdr3_nt: TGTGCCACCAGTGATACAGGGGTTTACGAGAACACCGGGGAGCTGTTTTTT
cdr3_aa: CATSDTGVYENTGELFF

d_call: NA
j_call: TRBJ2-6
v_call: TRBV11-3
clone_size: NA
cdr3_nt: TGTGCCAGCAGCCCCGAATGGTCCAACGTCCTGACTTTC
cdr3_aa: CASSPEWSNVLTF

d_call: TRBD1
j_call: TRBJ1-1
v_call: TRBV19
clone_size: few
cdr3_nt: TGTGCCAGTAGTATCGGACAGGTTCAGGACACTGAAGCTTTCTTT
cdr3_aa: CASSIGQVQDTEAFF

d_call: NA
j_call: TRBJ2-7
v_call: TRBV27
clone_size: NA
cdr3_nt: TGTGCCAGCAGACCGGGGGGCGGCGAGCAGTACTTC
cdr3_aa: CASRPGGGEQYF

d_call: TRBD1
j_call: TRBJ1-1
v_call: TRBV18
clone_size: NA
cdr3_nt: TGTGCCAGCTCACCAGACCAGGGGGGCACTGAAGCTTTCTTT
cdr3_aa: CASSPDQGGTEAFF

d_call: TRBD2
j_call: TRBJ2-3
v_call: TRBV9
clone_size: many
cdr3_nt: TGTGCCAGCAGCGATGGAGCGGGGGGCGGGACAGATACGCAGTATTTT
cdr3_aa: CASSDGAGGGTDTQYF

d_call: NA
j_call: TRBJ2-4
v_call: TRBV18
clone_size: NA
cdr3_nt: TGTGCCAGCTCACCGCTCCCGGGGTTAGCCAAAAACATTCAGTACTTC
cdr3_aa: CASSPLPGLAKNIQYF

d_call: NA
j_call: TRBJ2-3
v_call: TRBV29-1
clone_size: many
cdr3_nt: TGCAGCGCCTGCGGGGCTAGCACAGATACGCAGTATTTT
cdr3_aa: CSACGASTDTQYF

d_call: NA
j_call: TRBJ1-2
v_call: TRBV7-7
clone_size: NA
cdr3_nt: TGTGCCAGCAGCTTCGGGTTCTATGGCTACACCTTC
cdr3_aa: CASSFGFYGYTF

d_call: NA
j_call: TRBJ2-7
v_call: TRBV6-5
clone_size: NA
cdr3_nt: TGTGCCAGCAGTTACTCGCCAGTAGTCAGTGACGAGCAGTACTTC
cdr3_aa: CASSYSPVVSDEQYF